This TCR beta chain was recovered during a study of Graves' ophthalmopathy and Graves' hyperthyroidism. Study at large: Peripheral blood sampling preceded any treatment and occurred at initial diagnosis.

The trim removed 5 bases at V and 3 bases at J, leaving 7 bases unmatched. Germline V gene sequence: CDR1 LGHDT, CDR2 YNNKEL (reference sequence). CDR3 length: 14 residues. Amplification targeted the TCR beta CDR3 regions, with RNA transcripts as the source material. Investigators did first-round RT-PCR with HTBI primers, then second-round multiplex PCR. From the multiplex PCR reads, TCRdb called clonotypes with MiXCR, one entry per CDR3 protein. The sample carries fewer than 600,000 distinct CDR3 sequences, around an eighth recorded once. In the case of this clonotype: Its antigen is not identified.

Study-wide results and limits: Sensitivity reached about 70% and specificity roughly 72% when the model predicted ophthalmopathy progression.

Sequences were obtained from blood. The receptor was derived from a woman under 40 with Graves' ophthalmopathy. The J gene is TRBJ2-7, the V gene TRBV3-1; 7 bases fit TRBD1. The CDR3 sequence: CASSSGTANYEQYF. In DNA, the CDR3 is TGTGCCAGCAGCTCCGGGACAGCTAACTACGAGCAGTACTTC.